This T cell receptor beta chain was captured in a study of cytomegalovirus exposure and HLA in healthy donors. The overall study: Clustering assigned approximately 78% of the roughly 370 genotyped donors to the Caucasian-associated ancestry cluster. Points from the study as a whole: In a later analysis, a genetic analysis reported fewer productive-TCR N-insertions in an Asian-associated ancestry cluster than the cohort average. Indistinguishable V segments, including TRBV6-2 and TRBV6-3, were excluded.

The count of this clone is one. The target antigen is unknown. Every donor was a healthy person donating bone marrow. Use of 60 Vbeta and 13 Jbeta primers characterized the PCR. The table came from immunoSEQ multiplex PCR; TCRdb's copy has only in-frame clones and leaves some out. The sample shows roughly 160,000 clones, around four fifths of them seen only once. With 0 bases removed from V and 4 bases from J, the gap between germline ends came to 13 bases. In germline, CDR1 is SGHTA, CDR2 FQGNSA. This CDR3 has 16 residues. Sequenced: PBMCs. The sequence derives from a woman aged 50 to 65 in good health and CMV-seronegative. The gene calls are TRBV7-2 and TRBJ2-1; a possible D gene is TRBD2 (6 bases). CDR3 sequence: CASSLAFRGAYNEQFF. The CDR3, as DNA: TGTGCCAGCAGCTTAGCGTTTCGCGGGGCATACAATGAGCAGTTCTTC. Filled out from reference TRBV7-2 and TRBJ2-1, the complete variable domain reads GAGVSQSPSNKVTEKGKDVELRCDPISGHTALYWYRQSLGQGLEFLIYFQGNSAPDKSGLPSDRFSAERTGGSVSTLTIQRTQQEDSAVYLCASSLAFRGAYNEQFFGPGTRLTVL.